Below, one TCR beta chain is given with its context. Its target is unknown. The data derive from a study of early T cells in non-severe SARS-CoV-2 infection. Findings and limits, study-wide: Anti-spike CD8 specificities were favored by VDJdb matching, whose results missed private and CD4 specificities.

Germline V gene data show CDR1 as MNHEY and CDR2 as SMNVEV (reference sequence). V was clipped by 3 bases and J by 3 bases, with 12 bases between them. This CDR3 region has 14 residues. Unique molecular identifiers were affixed to single, distinct cDNA molecules. One entry per CDR3 protein results from TCRdb running MiXCR on the 5' RACE reads. The data contain around 66,000 distinct CDR3 sequences, about 13% of them seen just once; the ten biggest clones take up 8% to 10%. Sequencing used whole blood. The chain recombines TRBV27 with TRBJ2-7; a weak D match, TRBD1 (5 bases). The receptor's source is an adult who was a healthcare worker with PCR-confirmed SARS-CoV-2 infection or an uninfected control (not recorded which). This CDR3 is CASSFRVRDYEQYF. For the CDR3, the DNA is TGTGCCAGCAGTTTCAGGGTAAGGGACTACGAGCAGTACTTC.